This T cell receptor beta chain came from a study of T cell responses to AZD1222 COVID-19 vaccine. Overall study results and limits: The donor cohort was predominantly white British with a female majority, and clonal diversity may have been underestimated. Distributed over spike, vaccine-associated CD4 TCRs predominated at 160-218 and 743-854.

Concerning this clone itself: What it recognizes is unknown.

The method was immunoSEQ multiplex PCR; TCRdb's version includes in-frame clones alone and lacks a portion of them. Seen here are over 75,000 clones, roughly 90% observed once, and the top ten hold 2% to 2.5%. V was shortened by 0 bases and J by 9 bases, with 7 bases between the two germline ends. Looked up from germline, CDR1 is SGHTS and CDR2 is YDEGEE. The CDR3 is 13 amino acids. The clonotype was recovered from an adult in good health. V and J are TRBV5-8 and TRBJ1-6; a weak D match, TRBD1 (5 bases). The sequenced sample was peripheral blood, obtained on day 0 of AZD1222 vaccination. The CDR3 coding sequence is TGTGCCAGCAGCTTGGGACAGACTTCACCCCTCCACTTT. Amino acid sequence: CASSLGQTSPLHF.